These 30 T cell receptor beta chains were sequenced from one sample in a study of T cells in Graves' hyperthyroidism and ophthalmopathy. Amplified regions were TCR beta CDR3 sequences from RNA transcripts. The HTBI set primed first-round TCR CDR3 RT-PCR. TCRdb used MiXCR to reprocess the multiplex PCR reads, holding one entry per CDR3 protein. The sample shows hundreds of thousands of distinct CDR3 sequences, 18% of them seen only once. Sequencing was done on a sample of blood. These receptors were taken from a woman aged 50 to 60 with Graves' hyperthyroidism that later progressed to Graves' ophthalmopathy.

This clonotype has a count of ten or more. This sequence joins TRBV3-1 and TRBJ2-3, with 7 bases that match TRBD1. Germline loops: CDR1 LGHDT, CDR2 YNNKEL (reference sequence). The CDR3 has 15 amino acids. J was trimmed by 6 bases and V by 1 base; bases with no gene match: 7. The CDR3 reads CASSQGQGPHDTQYF. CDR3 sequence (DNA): TGTGCCAGCAGCCAAGGACAGGGCCCCCACGATACGCAGTATTTT.

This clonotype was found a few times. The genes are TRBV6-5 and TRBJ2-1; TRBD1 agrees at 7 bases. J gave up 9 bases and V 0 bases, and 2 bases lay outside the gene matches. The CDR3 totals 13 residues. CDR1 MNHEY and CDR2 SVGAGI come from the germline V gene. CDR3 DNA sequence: TGTGCCAGCAGTTACTCGACAGGGACTGAGCAGTTCTTC. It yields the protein CASSYSTGTEQFF.

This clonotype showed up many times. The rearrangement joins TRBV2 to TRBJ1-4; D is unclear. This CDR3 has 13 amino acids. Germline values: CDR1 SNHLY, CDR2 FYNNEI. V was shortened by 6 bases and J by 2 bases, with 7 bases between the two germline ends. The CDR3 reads CASRSRTNEKLFF. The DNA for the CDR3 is TGTGCCAGCAGAAGTCGGACTAATGAAAAACTGTTTTTT.

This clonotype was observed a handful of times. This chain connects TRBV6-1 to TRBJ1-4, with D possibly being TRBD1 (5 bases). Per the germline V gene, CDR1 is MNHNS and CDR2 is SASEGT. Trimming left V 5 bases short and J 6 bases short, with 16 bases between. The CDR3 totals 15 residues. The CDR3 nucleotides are TGTGCCAGCAGTCCCCGCAGGGTGTCGGATGAAAAACTGTTTTTT. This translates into CASSPRRVSDEKLFF.

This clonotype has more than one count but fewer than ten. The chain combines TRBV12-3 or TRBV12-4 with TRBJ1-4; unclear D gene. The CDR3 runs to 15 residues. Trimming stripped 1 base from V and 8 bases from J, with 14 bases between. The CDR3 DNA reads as TGTGCCAGCAGTTTAGTATCGGCGGCAGGCGAAAAACTGTTTTTT. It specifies CASSLVSAAGEKLFF.

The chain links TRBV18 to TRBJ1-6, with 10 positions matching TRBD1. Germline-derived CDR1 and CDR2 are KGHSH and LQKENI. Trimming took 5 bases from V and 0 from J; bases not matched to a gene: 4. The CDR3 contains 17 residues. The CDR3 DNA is TGTGCCAGCTCATCGAGGACAGGGGGCTCCTATAATTCACCCCTCCACTTT. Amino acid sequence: CASSSRTGGSYNSPLHF.

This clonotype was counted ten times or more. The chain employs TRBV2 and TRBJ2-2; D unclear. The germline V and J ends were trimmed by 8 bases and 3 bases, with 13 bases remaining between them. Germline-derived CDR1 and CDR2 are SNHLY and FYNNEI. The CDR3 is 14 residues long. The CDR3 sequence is CASLSGVYTGELFF. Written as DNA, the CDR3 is TGTGCCAGCCTGAGTGGGGTATACACCGGGGAGCTGTTTTTT.

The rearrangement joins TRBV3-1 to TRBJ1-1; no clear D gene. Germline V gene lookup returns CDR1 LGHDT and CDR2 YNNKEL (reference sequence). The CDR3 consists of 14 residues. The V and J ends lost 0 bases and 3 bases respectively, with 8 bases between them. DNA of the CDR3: TGTGCCAGCAGCCAAGACGTACGGGACACTGAAGCTTTCTTT. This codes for CASSQDVRDTEAFF.

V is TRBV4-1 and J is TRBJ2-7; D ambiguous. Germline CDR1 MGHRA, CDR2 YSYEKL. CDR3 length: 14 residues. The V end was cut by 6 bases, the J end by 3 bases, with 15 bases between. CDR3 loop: CASSPISGRYEQYF. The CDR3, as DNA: TGCGCCAGCAGTCCTATCTCGGGTCGCTACGAGCAGTACTTC.

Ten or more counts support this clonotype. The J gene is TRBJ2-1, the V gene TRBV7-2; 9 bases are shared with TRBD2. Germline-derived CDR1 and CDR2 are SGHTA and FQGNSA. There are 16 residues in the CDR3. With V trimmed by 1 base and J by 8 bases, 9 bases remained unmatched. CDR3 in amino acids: CASSLELRGGLYEQFF. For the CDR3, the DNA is TGTGCCAGCAGCTTAGAGTTGCGGGGGGGGCTGTATGAGCAGTTCTTC. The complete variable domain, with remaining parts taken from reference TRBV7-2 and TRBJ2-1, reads GAGVSQSPSNKVTEKGKDVELRCDPISGHTALYWYRQSLGQGLEFLIYFQGNSAPDKSGLPSDRFSAERTGGSVSTLTIQRTQQEDSAVYLCASSLELRGGLYEQFFGPGTRLTVL.

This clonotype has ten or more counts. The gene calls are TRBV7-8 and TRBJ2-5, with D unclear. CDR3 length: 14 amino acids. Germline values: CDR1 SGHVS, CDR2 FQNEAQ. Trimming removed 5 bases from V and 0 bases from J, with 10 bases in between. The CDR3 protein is CASSPRWHQETQYF. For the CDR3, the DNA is TGTGCCAGCAGCCCAAGGTGGCACCAAGAGACCCAGTACTTC.

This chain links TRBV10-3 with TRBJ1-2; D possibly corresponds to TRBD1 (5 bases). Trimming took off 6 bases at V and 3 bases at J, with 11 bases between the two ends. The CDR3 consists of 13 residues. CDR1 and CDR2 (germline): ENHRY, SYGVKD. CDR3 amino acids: CAISYDRDYGYTF. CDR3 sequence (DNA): TGTGCCATCAGCTACGACAGAGACTATGGCTACACCTTC.

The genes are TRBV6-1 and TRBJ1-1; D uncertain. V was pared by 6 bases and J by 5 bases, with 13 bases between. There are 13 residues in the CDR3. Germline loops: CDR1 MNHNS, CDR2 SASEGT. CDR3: CASSRSSTTEAFF. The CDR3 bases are TGTGCCAGCAGCAGAAGTTCCACGACTGAAGCTTTCTTT.

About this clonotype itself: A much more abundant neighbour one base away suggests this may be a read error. This CDR3 reads CASSPDPSTGAFF. Here the CDR3 DNA reads TGTGCCAGCTCACCGGACCCGAGCACTGGAGCTTTCTTT. The chain is built from TRBV18 and TRBJ1-1; D is undetermined. The CDR3 sequence is 13 residues long. Germline V lookup: CDR1 KGHSH, CDR2 LQKENI.

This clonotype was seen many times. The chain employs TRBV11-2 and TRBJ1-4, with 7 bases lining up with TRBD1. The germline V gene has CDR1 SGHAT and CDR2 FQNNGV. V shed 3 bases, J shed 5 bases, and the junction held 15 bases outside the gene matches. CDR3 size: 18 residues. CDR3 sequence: CASSLAPGRDRRNEKLFF. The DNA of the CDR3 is TGTGCCAGCAGCTTGGCCCCAGGCCGGGACAGAAGGAATGAAAAACTGTTTTTT.

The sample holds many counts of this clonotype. The CDR3 sequence: CSARDVTGASNQPQHF. In DNA form, the CDR3 reads TGCAGTGCTAGAGATGTCACAGGGGCGAGCAATCAGCCCCAGCATTTT. This chain connects TRBV20-1 to TRBJ1-5; 7 bases match TRBD1. The CDR3 extends over 16 amino acids. CDR1 and CDR2 from the germline V gene are DFQATT and SNEGSKA (reference sequence). Losses at the gene ends were 0 bases for V and 1 base for J; bases not matched to a gene: 6.

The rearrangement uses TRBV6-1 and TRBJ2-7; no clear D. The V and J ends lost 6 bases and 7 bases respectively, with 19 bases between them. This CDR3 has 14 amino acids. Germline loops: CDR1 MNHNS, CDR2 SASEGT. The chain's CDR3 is CASSGSIPSQEQYF. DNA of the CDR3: TGTGCCAGCAGCGGGTCGATACCTTCTCAGGAGCAGTACTTC.

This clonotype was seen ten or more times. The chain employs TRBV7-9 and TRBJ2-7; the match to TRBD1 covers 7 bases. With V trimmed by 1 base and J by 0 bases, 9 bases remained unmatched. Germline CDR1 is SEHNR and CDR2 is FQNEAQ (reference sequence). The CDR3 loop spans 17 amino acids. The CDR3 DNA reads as TGTGCCAGCAGCTTAGGGGTACAGGGGCCGAGCTCCTACGAGCAGTACTTC. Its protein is CASSLGVQGPSSYEQYF.

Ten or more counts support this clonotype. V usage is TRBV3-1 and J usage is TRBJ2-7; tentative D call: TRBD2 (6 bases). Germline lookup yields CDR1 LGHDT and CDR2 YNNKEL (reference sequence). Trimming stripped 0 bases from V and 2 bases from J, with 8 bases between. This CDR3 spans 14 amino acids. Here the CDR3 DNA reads TGTGCCAGCAGCCAAGATAGGGAGGCCTACGAGCAGTACTTC. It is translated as CASSQDREAYEQYF.

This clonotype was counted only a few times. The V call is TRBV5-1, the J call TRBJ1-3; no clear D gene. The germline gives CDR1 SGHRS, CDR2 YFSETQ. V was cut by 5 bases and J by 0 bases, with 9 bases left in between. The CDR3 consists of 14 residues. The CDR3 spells CASRELSSGNTIYF. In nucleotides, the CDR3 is TGCGCCAGCAGGGAACTGAGCTCTGGAAACACCATATATTTT.

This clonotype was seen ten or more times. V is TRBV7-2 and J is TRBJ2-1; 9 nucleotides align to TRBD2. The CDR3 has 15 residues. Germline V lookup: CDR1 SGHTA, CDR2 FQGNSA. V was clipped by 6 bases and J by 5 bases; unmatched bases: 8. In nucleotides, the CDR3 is TGTGCCAGCAGTCGAGGAAGCGGGGGGCACAATGAGCAGTTCTTC. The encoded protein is CASSRGSGGHNEQFF. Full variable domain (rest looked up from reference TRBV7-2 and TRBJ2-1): GAGVSQSPSNKVTEKGKDVELRCDPISGHTALYWYRQSLGQGLEFLIYFQGNSAPDKSGLPSDRFSAERTGGSVSTLTIQRTQQEDSAVYLCASSRGSGGHNEQFFGPGTRLTVL.

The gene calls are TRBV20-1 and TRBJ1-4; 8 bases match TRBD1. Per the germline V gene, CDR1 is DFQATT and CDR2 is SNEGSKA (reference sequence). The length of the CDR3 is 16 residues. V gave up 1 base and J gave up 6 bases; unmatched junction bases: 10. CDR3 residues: CSARVIQGANYEKLFF. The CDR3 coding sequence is TGCAGTGCTAGAGTAATCCAGGGGGCGAATTATGAAAAACTGTTTTTT.

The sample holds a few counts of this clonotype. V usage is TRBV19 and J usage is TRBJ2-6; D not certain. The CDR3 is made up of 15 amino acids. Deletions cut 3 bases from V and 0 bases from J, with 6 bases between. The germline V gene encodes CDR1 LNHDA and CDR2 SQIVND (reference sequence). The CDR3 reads CASSIGISGANVLTF. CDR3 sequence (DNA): TGTGCCAGTAGTATCGGAATCTCTGGGGCCAACGTCCTGACTTTC.

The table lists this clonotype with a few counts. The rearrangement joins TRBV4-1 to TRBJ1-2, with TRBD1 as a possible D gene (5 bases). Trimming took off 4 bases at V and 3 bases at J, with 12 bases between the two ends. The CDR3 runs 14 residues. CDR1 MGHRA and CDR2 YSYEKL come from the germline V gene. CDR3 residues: CASSLAPGHYGYTF. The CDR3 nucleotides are TGCGCCAGCAGCCTTGCGCCAGGGCACTATGGCTACACCTTC.

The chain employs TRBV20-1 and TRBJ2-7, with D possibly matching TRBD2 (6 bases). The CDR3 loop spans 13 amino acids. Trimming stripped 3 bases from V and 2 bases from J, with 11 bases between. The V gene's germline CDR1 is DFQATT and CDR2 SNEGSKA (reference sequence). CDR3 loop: CSASTQRAYEQYF. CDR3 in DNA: TGCAGTGCTAGTACACAGCGGGCCTACGAGCAGTACTTC.

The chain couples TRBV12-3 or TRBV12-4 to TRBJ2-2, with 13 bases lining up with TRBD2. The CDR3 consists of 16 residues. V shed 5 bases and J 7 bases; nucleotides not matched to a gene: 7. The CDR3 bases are TGTGCCAGCAGTCTACTAGCGGGGGGGCCGGTCGGGGAGCTGTTTTTT. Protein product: CASSLLAGGPVGELFF.

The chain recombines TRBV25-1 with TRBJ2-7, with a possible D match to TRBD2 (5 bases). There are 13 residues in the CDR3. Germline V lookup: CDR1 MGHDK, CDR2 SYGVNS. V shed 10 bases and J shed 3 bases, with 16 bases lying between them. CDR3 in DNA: TGTGCCAATCAAATAGCGCCGGGCTACGAGCAGTACTTC. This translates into CANQIAPGYEQYF.

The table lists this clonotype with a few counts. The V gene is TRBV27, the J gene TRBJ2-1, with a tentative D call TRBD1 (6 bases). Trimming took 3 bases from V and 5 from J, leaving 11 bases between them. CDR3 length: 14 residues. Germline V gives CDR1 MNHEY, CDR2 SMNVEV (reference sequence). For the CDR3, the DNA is TGTGCCAGCAGTTTCCGGGACACCAACAATGAGCAGTTCTTC. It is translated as CASSFRDTNNEQFF.

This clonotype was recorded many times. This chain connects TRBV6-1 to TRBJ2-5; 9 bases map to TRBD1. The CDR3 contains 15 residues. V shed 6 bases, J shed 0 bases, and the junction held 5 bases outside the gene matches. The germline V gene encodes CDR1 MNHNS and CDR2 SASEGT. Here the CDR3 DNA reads TGTGCCAGCAGCTGGGACAGGGCGTACCAAGAGACCCAGTACTTC. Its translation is CASSWDRAYQETQYF.

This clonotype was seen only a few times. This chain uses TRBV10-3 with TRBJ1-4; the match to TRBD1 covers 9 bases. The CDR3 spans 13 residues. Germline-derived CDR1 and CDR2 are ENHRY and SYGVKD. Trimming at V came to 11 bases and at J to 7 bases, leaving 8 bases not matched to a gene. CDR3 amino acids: CAAGRDRAEKLFF. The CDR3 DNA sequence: TGTGCCGCCGGCCGGGACAGGGCTGAAAAACTGTTTTTT.